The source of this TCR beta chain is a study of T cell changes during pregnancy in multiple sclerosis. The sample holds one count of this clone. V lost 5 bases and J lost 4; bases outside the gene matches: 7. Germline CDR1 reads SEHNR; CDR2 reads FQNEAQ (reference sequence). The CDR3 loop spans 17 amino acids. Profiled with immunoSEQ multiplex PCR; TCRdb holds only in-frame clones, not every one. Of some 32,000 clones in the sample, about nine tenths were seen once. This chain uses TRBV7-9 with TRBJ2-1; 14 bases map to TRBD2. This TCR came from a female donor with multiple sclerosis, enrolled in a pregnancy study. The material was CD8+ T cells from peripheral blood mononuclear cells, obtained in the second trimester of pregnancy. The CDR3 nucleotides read TGTGCCAGCAGCCCGGGACTAGCGGGGGACTTATACAATGAGCAGTTCTTC. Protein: CASSPGLAGDLYNEQFF.